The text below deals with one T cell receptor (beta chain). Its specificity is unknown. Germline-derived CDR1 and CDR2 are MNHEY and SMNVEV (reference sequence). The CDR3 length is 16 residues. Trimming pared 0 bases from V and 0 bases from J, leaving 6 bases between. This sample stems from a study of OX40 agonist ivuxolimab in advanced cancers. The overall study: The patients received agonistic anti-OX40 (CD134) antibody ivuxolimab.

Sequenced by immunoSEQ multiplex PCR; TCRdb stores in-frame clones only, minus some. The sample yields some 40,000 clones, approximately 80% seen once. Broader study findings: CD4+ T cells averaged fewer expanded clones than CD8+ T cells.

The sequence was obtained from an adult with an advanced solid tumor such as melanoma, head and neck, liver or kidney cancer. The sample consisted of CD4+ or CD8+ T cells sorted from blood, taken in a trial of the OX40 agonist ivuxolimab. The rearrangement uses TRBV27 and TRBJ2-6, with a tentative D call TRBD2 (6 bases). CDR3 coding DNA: TGTGCCAGCAGTTTATCGGGGGGCTCTGGGGCCAACGTCCTGACTTTC. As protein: CASSLSGGSGANVLTF.